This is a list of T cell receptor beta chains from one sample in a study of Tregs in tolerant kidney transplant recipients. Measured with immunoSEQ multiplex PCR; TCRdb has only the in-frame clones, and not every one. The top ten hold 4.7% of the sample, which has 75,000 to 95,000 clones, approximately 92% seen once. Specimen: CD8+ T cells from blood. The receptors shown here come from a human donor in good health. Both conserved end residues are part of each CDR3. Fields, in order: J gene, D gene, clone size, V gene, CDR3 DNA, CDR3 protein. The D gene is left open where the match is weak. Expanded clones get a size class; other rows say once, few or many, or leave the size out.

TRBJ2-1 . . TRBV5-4 TGTGCCAGCAGGTTGATTGGTTATGAGCAGTTCTTC CASRLIGYEQFF
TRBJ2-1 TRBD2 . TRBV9 TGTGCCAGCACCACCCGAGCTAGCGGGAGTAGCAATGAGCAGTTCTTC CASTTRASGSSNEQFF
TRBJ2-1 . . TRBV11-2 TGTGCCAGCAGCTTAGTAGGGGATGAGCAGTTCTTC CASSLVGDEQFF
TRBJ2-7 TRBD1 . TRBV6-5 TGTGCCAGCAGTTACTCGGAGGACAGGCCCTCGCACGAGCAGTACTTC CASSYSEDRPSHEQYF
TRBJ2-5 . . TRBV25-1 TGTGCCAGCAGTGAAGAAAGGGGGGTTCTCCAAGAGACCCAGTACTTC CASSEERGVLQETQYF
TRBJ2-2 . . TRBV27 TGTGCCAGCAGTTTAGCGCCCTTCAACACCGGGGAGCTGTTTTTT CASSLAPFNTGELFF
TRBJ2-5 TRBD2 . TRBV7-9 TGTGCCAGCAGCTTGGGCGGGGGGGCTGTTGAGACCCAGTACTTC CASSLGGGAVETQYF
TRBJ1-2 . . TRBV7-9 TGTGCCAGCAGCTTAGTTCAGGGTGGCTATGGCTACACCTTC CASSLVQGGYGYTF
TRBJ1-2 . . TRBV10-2 TGCGCCAGCAGTGAGACGGCTAACTATGGCTACACCTTC CASSETANYGYTF
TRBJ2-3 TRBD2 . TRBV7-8 TGTGCCAGCAGCCCACAGGCGGGGGTAGATACGCAGTATTTT CASSPQAGVDTQYF
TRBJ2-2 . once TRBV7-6 TGTGCCAGCAGTCTCAATGGGGCCGGGGAGCTGTTTTTT CASSLNGAGELFF
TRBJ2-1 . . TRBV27 TGTGCCAGCAGCCCTCGGGGGAGCTCCTACAATGAGCAGTTCTTC CASSPRGSSYNEQFF
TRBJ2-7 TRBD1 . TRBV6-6 TGTGCCAGCAGTTACGCGGGACAGGGGCACGAGCAGTACTTC CASSYAGQGHEQYF
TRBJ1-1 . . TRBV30 TGTGCCTGGAGACGAAACACTGAAGCTTTCTTT CAWRRNTEAFF
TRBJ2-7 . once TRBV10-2 TGCGCCAGCAGTGAGGCCCTGGGGGGCAGGGACGAGCAGTACTTC CASSEALGGRDEQYF
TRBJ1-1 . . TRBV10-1 TGCGCCAGCAATGAGACCCCCGGGGCCACTGAAGCTTTCTTT CASNETPGATEAFF
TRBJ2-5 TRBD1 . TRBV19 TGTGCCAGTAGTATGGGACAGGGGGCTGAGACCCAGTACTTC CASSMGQGAETQYF
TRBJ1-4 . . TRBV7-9 TGTGCCAGCGCCGCCCCGGGGGGTTATAATGAAAAACTGTTTTTT CASAAPGGYNEKLFF
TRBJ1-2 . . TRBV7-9 TGTGCCAGCAGCTTAACGGGGGAGGGGTATGGCTACACCTTC CASSLTGEGYGYTF
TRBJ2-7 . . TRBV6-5 TGTGCCAGCAGTTACGGGGGTCTCTACGAGCAGTACTTC CASSYGGLYEQYF
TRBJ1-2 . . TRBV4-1 TGCGCCAGCAGCCAGGAGGGCAGATATGGCTACACCTTC CASSQEGRYGYTF
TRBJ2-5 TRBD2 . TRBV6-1 TGTGCCGGGCGACTAGCGGGGATGGGAGAGACCCAGTACTTC CAGRLAGMGETQYF
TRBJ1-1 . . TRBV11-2 TGTGCCAGCAGCGCCTTGAACACTGAAGCTTTCTTT CASSALNTEAFF
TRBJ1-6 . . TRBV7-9 TGTGCCAGCAGCCCAGAGCGGGTATCCTCACCCCTCCACTTT CASSPERVSSPLHF
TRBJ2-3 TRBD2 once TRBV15 TGTGCCACCAGCGAGACGGGACTAGCGGCAGATACGCAGTATTTT CATSETGLAADTQYF
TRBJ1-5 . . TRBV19 TGTGCCAGTATTCCCTTAAACGGCGGGGTAGATCAGCCCCAGCATTTT CASIPLNGGVDQPQHF
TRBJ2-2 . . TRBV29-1 TGCAGCGTTGAATCCCCTCAAGGGGAGCTGTTTTTT CSVESPQGELFF
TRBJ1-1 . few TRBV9 TGTGCCAGCAGCGTAGGGGGGTCCACTGAAGCTTTCTTT CASSVGGSTEAFF
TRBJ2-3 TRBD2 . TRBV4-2 TGTGCCAGCAGCCAATACCTAGCGGCCACAGATACGCAGTATTTT CASSQYLAATDTQYF
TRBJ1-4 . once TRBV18 TGTGCCAGCTCACCTCCTAAGGGGGAAGGGAATGAAAAACTGTTTTTT CASSPPKGEGNEKLFF
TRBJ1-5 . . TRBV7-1 TGTGCCAGCAGCTTAAACCAGGGGCCTTCGGAGCCCCAGCATTTT CASSLNQGPSEPQHF
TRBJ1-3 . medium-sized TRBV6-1 TGTGCCAGCAGTGAAGAAACCTACTCTGGAAACACCATATATTTT CASSEETYSGNTIYF
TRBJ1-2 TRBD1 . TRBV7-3 TGTGCCAGCAGCTCCGGACAGGGGGCTGGTGGCTACACCTTC CASSSGQGAGGYTF
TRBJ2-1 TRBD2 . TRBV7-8 TGTGCCAGCAGCCTCACATTCCCGGGACTAGCGGGAGGGCCCCCCTACAATGAGCAGTTCTTC CASSLTFPGLAGGPPYNEQFF
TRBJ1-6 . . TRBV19 TGTGCCAGTAGTACGGAGGGATCCTCACCCCTCCACTTT CASSTEGSSPLHF
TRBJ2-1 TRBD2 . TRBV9 TGTGCCAGCAGCGCCACCGGGACTAGCGGGAGGGGGGGGCAGTTCTTC CASSATGTSGRGGQFF
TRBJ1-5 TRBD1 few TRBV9 TGTGCCAGCAGTACGACAGGGGATCAGCCCCAGCATTTT CASSTTGDQPQHF
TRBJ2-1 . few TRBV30 TGTGCCTGGAGTGTGGACGGGAGCTCCTACAATGAGCAGTTCTTC CAWSVDGSSYNEQFF
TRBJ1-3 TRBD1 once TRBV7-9 TGTGCCAGCAGCCACCGGGACAGGGATGGAAACACCATATATTTT CASSHRDRDGNTIYF
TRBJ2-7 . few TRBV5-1 TGCGCCAGCAGCTTGGATGGCAGTAAGCTCGAGCAGTACTTC CASSLDGSKLEQYF
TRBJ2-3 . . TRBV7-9 TGTGCCAGCAGCTTACCTTTACAGGGGAGGCTCACGGATACGCAGTATTTT CASSLPLQGRLTDTQYF
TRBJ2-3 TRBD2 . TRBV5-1 TGCGCCAGCAGCCCTAAGATAGCGGGGGTCCCAGATACGCAGTATTTT CASSPKIAGVPDTQYF
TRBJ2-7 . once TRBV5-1 TGCGCCAGCAGCTTGGTAGGGACATCCGTTGGCTACGAGCAGTACTTC CASSLVGTSVGYEQYF
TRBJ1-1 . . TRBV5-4 TGTGCCAGCAGCTTGAGGTACGGGGGCACTGAAGCTTTCTTT CASSLRYGGTEAFF
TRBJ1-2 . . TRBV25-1 TGTGCCAGCAGGGAACCAGGGGCTAAGGGCTACACCTTC CASREPGAKGYTF
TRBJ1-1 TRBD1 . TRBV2 TGTGCCAGCAGGGACAGGGCCTTGGACACTGAAGCTTTCTTT CASRDRALDTEAFF
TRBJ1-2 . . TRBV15 TGTGCCACCAGCAGTAGGAATGGCTACACCTTC CATSSRNGYTF